The 5 T cell receptor beta chains below come from one sample, sequenced in a study of blood T cell repertoires in COVID-19 (dated by TCRdb to 2018 to 2021). Receptor libraries were prepared by the immunoSEQ multiplex PCR assay. Drawn from immuneACCESS, this table holds only the in-frame rearrangements with V and J called that TCRdb kept. Clones are partly lost; checked studies trace under half to an unresolved V gene and leave the rest unexplained. The table for this sample lists tens of thousands of clones; about 88% of them were counted only once. The ten top clones hold approximately 19% of the sample. The sample comprised peripheral blood. These TCRs come from a human donor in a cohort sampled during active COVID-19.

The chain joins TRBV9 to TRBJ1-1; no definite D call. The CDR3 has 15 amino acids. Germline assignment: CDR1 SGDLS and CDR2 YYNGEE. The ends were cut back, 0 bases at V and 1 base at J, with 10 bases in the middle. The CDR3 sequence: CASSVGVGENTEAFF. The DNA for the CDR3 is TGTGCCAGCAGCGTAGGGGTAGGAGAGAACACTGAAGCTTTCTTT.

This clone was seen just once. This chain connects TRBV7-9 to TRBJ1-5, with 7 positions matching TRBD1. Germline CDR1 and CDR2: SEHNR and FQNEAQ (reference sequence). J gave up 1 base and V 5 bases, and 8 bases lay outside the gene matches. This CDR3 is 16 amino acids long. In DNA form, the CDR3 reads TGTGCCAGCAGCGAAAACAGGGGCCCGAGCAATCAGCCCCAGCATTTT. Its translation: CASSENRGPSNQPQHF.

The J gene is TRBJ1-4, the V gene TRBV7-9; unclear D gene. CDR1 is SEHNR and CDR2 is FQNEAQ in the germline V gene (reference sequence). The CDR3 has 15 amino acids. V lost 4 bases, J lost 0 bases, and 9 bases lay in between. In DNA form, the CDR3 reads TGTGCCAGCAGCTCATCCGGGACAACTAATGAAAAACTGTTTTTT. This encodes CASSSSGTTNEKLFF.

This clone was seen a handful of times. The chain is built from TRBV19 and TRBJ1-5; D may be TRBD1 (6 bases). The length of the CDR3 is 14 residues. CDR1 is LNHDA, CDR2 SQIVND, per germline (reference sequence). The V end lost 6 bases, the J end lost 4 bases, and 13 bases lay between the germline ends. The CDR3 region is CASSAQGNNQPQHF. CDR3 DNA: TGTGCCAGTAGCGCTCAGGGGAATAATCAGCCCCAGCATTTT. The full variable domain, with the rest looked up from reference TRBV19 and TRBJ1-5, is DGGITQSPKYLFRKEGQNVTLSCEQNLNHDAMYWYRQDPGQGLRLIYYSQIVNDFQKGDIAEGYSVSREKKESFPLTVTSAQKNPTAFYLCASSAQGNNQPQHFGDGTRLSIL.

The rearrangement uses TRBV11-3 and TRBJ1-5; 7 bases line up with TRBD1. CDR1 is SGHNT, CDR2 YENEEA, per germline. V shed 4 bases and J 7 bases; nucleotides not matched to a gene: 16. The CDR3 sequence is 17 residues long. This CDR3 is CASSSSGTVPLGQPQHF. The CDR3 nucleotides are TGTGCCAGCAGCTCTTCCGGGACAGTGCCCCTGGGGCAGCCCCAGCATTTT.